A selection of T cell receptor beta chains follows, all from one sample in a study of blood T cells in healthy people across ages. Via MiXCR, TCRdb re-called the 5' RACE reads, giving one row per CDR3 protein. Of hundreds of thousands of distinct CDR3 sequences in the sample, roughly 44% are singletons; the top ten hold approximately 19%. The sample was blood. The receptors shown here come from a man between 60 and 75 years old in good health. CDR3s include the opening cysteine and the closing phenylalanine or tryptophan. The D gene is left open where the match is weak. Clone size is not always given. Where it is, it says once, few, many or a class for expanded clones.

abundance,j_gene,v_gene,d_gene,CDR3nt,CDR3aa
.,TRBJ1-6,TRBV7-9,.,TGTGCCAGCAGCTCAACAGAGAGCTCCTATAATTCACCCCTCCACTTT,CASSSTESSYNSPLHF
.,TRBJ2-1,TRBV6-2/TRBV6-3,TRBD2,TGTGCCAGCAGTTACTCGTTGGCGGGGGGGCGGTACAATGAGCAGTTCTTC,CASSYSLAGGRYNEQFF
.,TRBJ2-7,TRBV20-1,TRBD1,TGCAGTGCTAGGCGACAGGGGACTTACAATGAGCAGTACTTC,CSARRQGTYNEQYF
many,TRBJ2-7,TRBV4-3,TRBD2,TGCGCCAGCAGCCTAGGACTAGCGGGGGGCTACGAGCAGTACTTC,CASSLGLAGGYEQYF
.,TRBJ1-1,TRBV30,.,TGTGCCTGCCACTGGGTAGTGGGTGAAGCTTTCTTT,CACHWVVGEAFF
few,TRBJ2-5,TRBV5-1,.,TGCGCCAGCAGCTTGGTCCACCCAGTACGGACTGGTGCGGAGACCCAGTACTTC,CASSLVHPVRTGAETQYF
.,TRBJ2-7,TRBV7-2,.,TGTGCCAGCAGCTTAGATGTGGCCATCGGCCCCTACGAGCAGTACTTC,CASSLDVAIGPYEQYF
.,TRBJ2-5,TRBV5-4,TRBD1,TGTGCCAGCAGCTCGACCGGGACAGGTTCTCAAGAGACCCAGTACTTC,CASSSTGTGSQETQYF
.,TRBJ2-3,TRBV12-3/TRBV12-4,TRBD2,TGTGCCAGCAGCTTGAGCGGGGGTACGGCGGGAGATACGCAGTATTTT,CASSLSGGTAGDTQYF
few,TRBJ2-2,TRBV10-3,.,TGTGCCATCAGTGAAGACCCACCGGTTGAGCTGTTTTTT,CAISEDPPVELFF